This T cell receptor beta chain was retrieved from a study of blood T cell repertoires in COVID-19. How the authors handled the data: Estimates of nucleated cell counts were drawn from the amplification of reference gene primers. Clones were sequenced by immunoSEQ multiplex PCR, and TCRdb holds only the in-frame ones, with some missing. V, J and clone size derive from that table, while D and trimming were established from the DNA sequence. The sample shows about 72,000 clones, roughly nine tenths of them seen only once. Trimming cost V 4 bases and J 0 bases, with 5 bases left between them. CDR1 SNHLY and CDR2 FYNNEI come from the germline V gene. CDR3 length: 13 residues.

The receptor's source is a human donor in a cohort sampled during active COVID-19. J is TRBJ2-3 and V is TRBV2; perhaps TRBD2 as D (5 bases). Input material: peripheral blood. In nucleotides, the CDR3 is TGTGCCAGCAGTGGGACTAGCACAGATACGCAGTATTTT. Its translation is CASSGTSTDTQYF.